This entry features one TCR beta chain sequence. No antigen is known for it. The record has no base qualities; no much larger clone is one base away. The sample comes from a study of blood T cell repertoires in COVID-19 (dated by TCRdb to 2018 to 2021). Turning to the overall study: Samples covering the acute and convalescent phases of COVID-19 were provided by collaborators in the United States, Italy and Spain. Nearly every sample came with metadata listing a de-identified subject ID, COVID-19 status, age in years and sex. Samples came from the ongoing ImmuneRACE study (first 160 participants) plus 1,254 subjects from 6 global collaborators. Where available, HLA class I and class II types were obtained from metadata supplied by the sample provider rather than from assay-based typing. The prospective study material was composed of cDNA or gDNA derived from T cells, B-cell-depleted T cells, or PBMCs. The dataset comprised deeply sampled blood TCRbeta repertoires from subjects exposed to, actively infected with, or recovered from COVID-19. The repertoires were released in a freely available public database meant as a resource for research on the immune response to SARS-CoV-2. What the authors observed across the whole study: How much clinical and demographic metadata was included differed by source and by participant, and the metadata was provided uncurated.

TCRbeta CDR3 regions were amplified from genomic DNA by means of the immunoSEQ Assay, a bias-controlled multiplex PCR. As for how the authors treated the data: Nucleated cell counts per sample were estimated from amplification of reference gene primers within the assay. To quantify the absolute abundance of each unique TCRbeta CDR3 rearrangement, sequence reads were collapsed and filtered. Productive Simpson clonality was computed per sample as the square root of Simpson's diversity index over productive rearrangements. TCRdb's version of the immuneACCESS table is confined to in-frame rearrangements and falls short of the full clone set. An unresolved V gene accounts for under half of the shortfall where checked; the remainder is of unknown origin. V, J and clone size derive from that table, while D and trimming were established from the DNA sequence. This sample comprises fewer than 85,000 clones, roughly 80% of them detected only once. 18% of the sample rests with the top ten.

V drops 5 bases and J drops 0 bases, leaving 10 bases in between. CDR1 is given as MNHEY and CDR2 as SVGAGI, both from the germline V gene. Reading from cysteine to phenylalanine, the CDR3 counts 14 amino acids. The kept DNA is CDR3 alone, 42 bases in frame from the first base. The collaborating institutions used their own protocols to collect whole blood in K2EDTA tubes. Collaborator samples were shipped for TCRbeta analysis as frozen whole blood, isolated PBMCs, or DNA extracted from either sample type. In this chain, TRBV6-5 is recombined with TRBJ1-2; a tentative D match to TRBD1 spans 6 bases. The sequencing input was peripheral blood. The sequence derives from a woman aged 55-69 years with acute or convalescent COVID-19. The DNA sequence is as follows: TGTGCCAGCAGTCAATACAGGGCTAACTATGGCTACACCTTC. It codes for CASSQYRANYGYTF.